Below, 15 T cell receptor beta chains from the same sample are listed, as sequenced in a study of post-analysis software for immune sequencing data. Study-wide findings and caveats: TRBV segments more frequent in patients than in controls numbered several and included TRBV5-6, TRBV5-1 and TRBV20-1.

No antigens are known for them. Each TCR beta cDNA library carried unique molecular identifiers. MiXCR, run by TCRdb on the PCR reads, gives a single entry per CDR3 protein. The table shows about 770,000 distinct CDR3 sequences, with around 42% occurring only once. Material: blood. These receptors were collected from a girl under 18 with multiple sclerosis.

This clonotype was observed once. The chain links TRBV4-3 to TRBJ1-4; a possible D gene is TRBD1 (5 bases). Trimming stripped 0 bases from V and 8 bases from J, with 16 bases between. The germline V gene has CDR1 LGHNA and CDR2 YSLEER. The CDR3 contains 16 residues. This chain's CDR3 is CASSQDGGQGGEKLFF. CDR3 sequence (DNA): TGCGCCAGCAGCCAAGACGGGGGTCAGGGAGGGGAAAAACTGTTTTTT.

The rearrangement joins TRBV6-5 to TRBJ2-4; TRBD2 might be the D (5 bases). The J call is doubtful: the DNA matches TRBJ2-7 better. Germline V gene sequence: CDR1 MNHEY, CDR2 SVGAGI. This CDR3 has 15 amino acids. The CDR3 DNA reads as TGTGCCAGCAGTTATACTAGGGATTCGGCCTACGAGCAGTACTTC. Translating it yields CASSYTRDSAYEQYF.

This clonotype was counted between two and nine times. This chain joins TRBV4-3 and TRBJ2-5; D gene unclear. The CDR3 runs to 15 residues. Germline CDR1 and CDR2: LGHNA and YSLEER. Trimming pared 0 bases from V and 4 bases from J, leaving 12 bases between. CDR3 bases: TGCGCCAGCAGCCAAGATGCGAGCGTGCGAGAGACCCAGTACTTC. Its translation: CASSQDASVRETQYF.

In DNA, the CDR3 is TGCAGTGCTGGGGGCGGGAGGCTACCCTACAATGAGCAGTTCTTC. Protein: CSAGGGRLPYNEQFF. The chain couples TRBV20-1 to TRBJ2-1; 8 bases are a match to TRBD2. CDR1 and CDR2 (germline): DFQATT, SNEGSKA (reference sequence). The CDR3 is 15 amino acids. With 5 bases clipped from V and 2 bases from J, the junction kept 8 bases outside the gene matches.

This clonotype was picked up a small number of times. The genes are TRBV24-1 and TRBJ2-2; the match to TRBD1 covers 10 bases. Per the germline V gene, CDR1 is KGHDR and CDR2 is SFDVKD. V lost 1 base and J lost 5; bases outside the gene matches: 6. The CDR3 contains 17 residues. In nucleotides, the CDR3 is TGTGCCACCAGTGATTTTAGGACAGGGGGAAGGACCGGGGAGCTGTTTTTT. Its translation: CATSDFRTGGRTGELFF.

This clonotype was found a few times. This chain links TRBV6-5 with TRBJ1-6; no firm D call. Germline loops: CDR1 MNHEY, CDR2 SVGAGI. The V and J ends lost 6 bases and 3 bases respectively, with 12 bases between them. The CDR3 contains 15 residues. As DNA, the CDR3 is TGTGCCAGCAGACTCGTCAGGAACTATAATTCACCCCTCCACTTT. Translating it yields CASRLVRNYNSPLHF.

This clonotype appeared once. The chain uses TRBV13 and TRBJ2-5; 9 bases are shared with TRBD1. CDR3 length: 16 amino acids. V gave up 3 bases and J gave up 2 bases; unmatched junction bases: 7. CDR1 is PRHDT and CDR2 is FYEKMQ in the germline V gene (reference sequence). The CDR3 DNA sequence: TGTGCCAGCAGCTTCCGGACAGGGGAGGGGCAAGAGACCCAGTACTTC. It encodes CASSFRTGEGQETQYF.

Note on this clonotype: This is likely a read error, given that the CDR3 carries no conserved phenylalanine or tryptophan at its end. The limits of the CDR3 on the DNA are not certain, so only TCRdb's listed CDR3 is given. The chain carries TRBV7-2 and TRBJ2-1; no DNA check was done on the table's D call, TRBD2. Germline CDR1 reads SGHTA; CDR2 reads FQGNSA. The CDR3 totals 18 residues, both ends included. CDR3 residues: CASSLVLAGGSSYNEQLS.

The V call is TRBV2, the J call TRBJ2-1; D unresolved. Trimming took 6 bases from V and 9 from J, leaving 12 bases between them. CDR1 is SNHLY, CDR2 FYNNEI, per germline. CDR3 length: 12 amino acids. This chain's CDR3 is CASSDGLLEQFF. For the CDR3, the DNA is TGTGCCAGCAGCGATGGCCTACTTGAGCAGTTCTTC.

V is TRBV28 and J is TRBJ1-2, with D hard to call. Germline assignment: CDR1 MDHEN and CDR2 SYDVKM. Trimming left V 4 bases short and J 4 bases short, with 13 bases between. The CDR3 covers 14 residues. CDR3 sequence reads: CASSSRGGPYGYTF. Here the CDR3 DNA reads TGTGCCAGCAGTTCCCGCGGAGGACCCTATGGCTACACCTTC.

The DNA of the CDR3 is TGCGCCAGCAGCTTGGAGGGGCTAGCGGCGTCTCAGCAGTACTTC. Residues: CASSLEGLAASQQYF. The rearrangement uses TRBV5-1 and TRBJ2-4, with 7 bases identical to TRBD2. The CDR3 length is 15 residues. CDR1 is SGHRS and CDR2 is YFSETQ in the germline V gene. V lost 0 bases to trimming and J lost 13 bases; unmatched junction nucleotides: 13.

This rearrangement joins TRBV7-2 to TRBJ2-5, with D maybe TRBD1 (6 bases). Germline V CDR1 and CDR2: SGHTA, FQGNSA. This CDR3 contains 14 residues. Trimming removed 5 bases at V and 3 bases at J, with 13 bases between. The CDR3 protein is CASSPRTVEETQYF. The CDR3 nucleotides read TGTGCCAGCAGCCCACGGACAGTAGAAGAGACCCAGTACTTC.

V and J are TRBV29-1 and TRBJ2-1, with 7 nucleotides matching TRBD1. The junction had 7 bases not matched to a gene; V was cut back by 2 bases and J by 3 bases. In germline, CDR1 is SQVTM, CDR2 ANQGSEA. The length of the CDR3 is 15 residues. The CDR3 loop is CSVEIWDSGYNEQFF. In nucleotides, the CDR3 is TGCAGCGTTGAAATTTGGGACAGTGGCTACAATGAGCAGTTCTTC.

Many counts were recorded for this clonotype. The chain has TRBV7-2 and TRBJ2-7; D tentatively fits TRBD1 or TRBD2 (7 bases each). Trimming cost V 5 bases and J 2 bases, with 16 bases left between them. The CDR3 is made up of 15 amino acids. The V gene's germline CDR1 is SGHTA and CDR2 FQGNSA. The CDR3, as DNA: TGTGCCAGCAGCCAGGGGGGGGGGAACCCCTACGAGCAGTACTTC. Translation gives CASSQGGGNPYEQYF.

There are a few counts of this clonotype. The J gene is TRBJ1-2, the V gene TRBV6-5; D unresolved. Trimming took 5 bases from V and 3 from J, leaving 13 bases between them. The CDR3 consists of 14 residues. CDR1 MNHEY and CDR2 SVGAGI come from the germline V gene. CDR3 in DNA: TGTGCCAGCAGTACGGGCCCGGATGACTATGGCTACACCTTC. Protein: CASSTGPDDYGYTF.